There are a few counts of the clone carrying this TCR beta chain. These data are taken from a study of blood T cells in healthy people across ages. Alongside a J-beta primer mix, a sample-barcoded 5' primer served in a second PCR lasting roughly 6 to 12 cycles. Each CDR3 protein is one row after TCRdb ran MiXCR on the 5' RACE reads. The sample carries about 510,000 distinct CDR3 sequences, around a quarter recorded once. Unmatched junction bases numbered 14, after V lost 5 bases and J lost 0 bases. The germline V gene encodes CDR1 SGHKS and CDR2 YYEKEE (reference sequence). This CDR3 is built from 19 residues. The data were also submitted as part of a second study, on T cells of mothers and their children.

The sequence was collected from a boy aged 2 to 10 in good health. The material sequenced was blood. The genes are TRBV5-5 and TRBJ2-6; 7 positions agree with TRBD1. CDR3: CASSRLSTGDTSGANVLTF. Here the CDR3 DNA reads TGTGCCAGCAGTCGCCTCAGTACAGGGGATACCTCTGGGGCCAACGTCCTGACTTTC.